The entry below describes one T cell receptor beta chain. Antigen: not known. The data belong to a study of graft-versus-host responses after intestinal transplantation. Study in general: The transplants performed in recipients were multivisceral, liver-intestinal, or isolated intestinal.

General study results and limits: Ileal or blood samples showed some GvH clones first, and such clones were also found in recipient marrow. HvG clone declines early post-transplant were associated with peak circulating GvH levels.

Assay: immunoSEQ multiplex PCR; the TCRdb copy retains only in-frame clones and omits some. The repertoire includes around 69,000 clones, 90% of them detected once, and about 4.2% sits in the top ten. Germline CDR1 is SGDLS and CDR2 is YYNGEE. CDR3 length: 15 residues. The germline V and J ends were trimmed by 0 bases and 4 bases, with 13 bases remaining between them. The J gene is TRBJ1-1, the V gene TRBV9; D is unresolved. The TCR was taken from a human donor who was the organ donor for an intestinal transplant. The specimen comprised unstimulated CD8+ T cells sorted from spleen or lymph node cells, sampled before transplant. CDR3: CASSVAGGLGTEAFF. The CDR3 DNA follows: TGTGCCAGCAGCGTAGCTGGAGGGTTAGGCACTGAAGCTTTCTTT.